These T cell receptor beta chains were read from a single sample in a study of T-cell reconstitution after alpha-beta-depleted transplantation in children. One entry per CDR3 protein, called by TCRdb with MiXCR from the PCR reads. The table includes just under 250,000 distinct CDR3 sequences, 20% to 30% detected once. This specimen was PBMCs, taken before TCRalphabeta/CD19-depleted stem cell transplant. These receptors were collected from a girl aged 2-10 years with Fanconi anemia, due to receive a stem cell transplant. Both conserved end residues are trimmed from each CDR3. The size entry is marked missing in some rows and otherwise reads once, few, many or a size class.

>TRBV6-5|-|TRBJ1-2
ASSYGGVTHYGYT
>TRBV12-3/TRBV12-4|-|TRBJ2-1
ASSFVRSTHEQF
>TRBV20-1|-|TRBJ2-3
SAGDSVSTDTQY
>TRBV7-4|-|TRBJ2-1
ASSLGTSGGNNEQF
>TRBV7-2|-|TRBJ2-3
ASSLAVQSTDTQY
>TRBV28|many|TRBJ2-1
ASSLLAIYNEQF
>TRBV25-1|few|TRBJ2-3
ASSETATDTQY
>TRBV20-1|many|TRBJ2-1
SATPKDRVLWDEQF
>TRBV27|few|TRBJ1-1
ASSLEQGGTEAF
>TRBV6-2/TRBV6-3|-|TRBJ1-4
ASRRQEMGPTNEKLF
>TRBV7-9|few|TRBJ2-1
ASSPPHAEQF
>TRBV11-2|-|TRBJ2-7
ASSLDRRFYEQY
>TRBV10-3|many|TRBJ2-5
AISVRGKETQY
>TRBV7-3|few|TRBJ2-5
ASSLTRTGVETQY
>TRBV20-1|many|TRBJ2-7
SARGGRTYEQY
>TRBV5-1|-|TRBJ1-5
ASRQGPDSNQPQH
>TRBV10-3|many|TRBJ2-7
AIGGLAGDSYEQY
>TRBV20-1|few|TRBJ2-1
SARGRPSGDEQF
>TRBV7-2|many|TRBJ1-2
ASSLAGIYYGYT
>TRBV5-1|-|TRBJ2-3
ASSPKTTGNTDTQY
>TRBV25-1|-|TRBJ1-4
APDGRRSRTNEKLF
>TRBV25-1|many|TRBJ2-1
ASSEWGVSYNEQF
>TRBV20-1|-|TRBJ2-3
SARDVRAGTDTQY
>TRBV12-3/TRBV12-4|-|TRBJ1-1
ASSLKGWNTEAF
>TRBV29-1|-|TRBJ1-2
SVAISYGYT
>TRBV5-6|-|TRBJ2-1
ASSLVGGSPLGEQF
>TRBV7-6|-|TRBJ2-2
ATSPTWELF
>TRBV6-1|-|TRBJ2-7
ASSGGLYYEQY
>TRBV7-2|-|TRBJ2-7
ASSLVAGTGSYEQY
>TRBV29-1|many|TRBJ1-1
SVEVVGNTEAF
>TRBV5-1|many|TRBJ2-7
ASSLVGGTSFNEQY
>TRBV6-5|-|TRBJ2-1
AVGVGEQF
>TRBV29-1|many|TRBJ2-1
SVVPSVPLNEQF
>TRBV7-6|once|TRBJ2-7
ASSLALGSSWEQY
>TRBV12-3/TRBV12-4|-|TRBJ2-1
ASSLELSGRQYNEQF
>TRBV5-1|many|TRBJ2-4
ASSLIGGTENIQY
>TRBV6-1|-|TRBJ2-3
ASIQGWSTDTQY
>TRBV6-1|many|TRBJ2-3
ASSEGGFGTDTQY
>TRBV7-3|-|TRBJ2-3
ASSPPSDTQY
>TRBV5-1|-|TRBJ1-3
ASSLAKRVRNTIY
>TRBV20-1|once|TRBJ2-3
STGKAGGVTDTQY
>TRBV20-1|-|TRBJ2-1
SATGLLQDNEQF
>TRBV29-1|few|TRBJ2-7
SVGTVPYEQY
>TRBV29-1|-|TRBJ2-7
SVTQAHYEQY
>TRBV6-1|-|TRBJ1-5
ASSDGLRNQPQH
>TRBV11-2|few|TRBJ2-3
ASSPSQGRNGRTDTQY